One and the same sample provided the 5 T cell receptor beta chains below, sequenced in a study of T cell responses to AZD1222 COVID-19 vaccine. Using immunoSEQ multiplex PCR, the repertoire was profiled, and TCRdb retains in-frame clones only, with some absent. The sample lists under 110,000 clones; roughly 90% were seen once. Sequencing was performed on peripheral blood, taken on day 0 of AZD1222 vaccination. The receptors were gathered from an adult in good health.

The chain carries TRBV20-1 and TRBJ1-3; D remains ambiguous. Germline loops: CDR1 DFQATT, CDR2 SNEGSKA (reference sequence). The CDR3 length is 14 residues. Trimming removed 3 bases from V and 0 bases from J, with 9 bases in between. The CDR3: CSASFSYSGNTIYF. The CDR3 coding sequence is TGCAGTGCTAGTTTTTCCTACTCTGGAAACACCATATATTTT.

The CDR3 DNA reads as TGTGCCAGCAGCCTAGGGGGAGGGAGGGGAGATACGCAGTATTTT. Its protein product is CASSLGGGRGDTQYF. The rearrangement joins TRBV11-1 to TRBJ2-3; D is possibly TRBD2 (7 bases). The V end was cut by 5 bases, the J end by 5 bases, with 17 bases between. The germline V gene has CDR1 SGHAT and CDR2 FQDESV (reference sequence). The CDR3 covers 15 residues.

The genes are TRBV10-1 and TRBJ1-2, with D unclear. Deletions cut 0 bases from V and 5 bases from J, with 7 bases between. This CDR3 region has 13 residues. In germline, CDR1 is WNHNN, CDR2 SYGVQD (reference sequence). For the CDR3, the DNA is TGCGCCAGCAGTGAGTCGGGTGAATATGGCTACACCTTC. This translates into CASSESGEYGYTF.

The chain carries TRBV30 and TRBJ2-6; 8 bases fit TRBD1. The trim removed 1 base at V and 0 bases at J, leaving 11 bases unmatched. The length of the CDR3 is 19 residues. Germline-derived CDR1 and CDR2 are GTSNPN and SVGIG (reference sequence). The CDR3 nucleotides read TGTGCCTGGAGTGCCCCCAGGGGGCAAGGGCCCTCTGGGGCCAACGTCCTGACTTTC. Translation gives CAWSAPRGQGPSGANVLTF.

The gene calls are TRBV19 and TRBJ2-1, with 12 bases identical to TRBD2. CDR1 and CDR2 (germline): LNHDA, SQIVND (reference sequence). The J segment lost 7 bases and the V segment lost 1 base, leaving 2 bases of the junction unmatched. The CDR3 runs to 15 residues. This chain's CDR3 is CASSIVTSGRNEQFF. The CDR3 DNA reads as TGTGCCAGTAGTATAGTTACTAGCGGGAGGAATGAGCAGTTCTTC.